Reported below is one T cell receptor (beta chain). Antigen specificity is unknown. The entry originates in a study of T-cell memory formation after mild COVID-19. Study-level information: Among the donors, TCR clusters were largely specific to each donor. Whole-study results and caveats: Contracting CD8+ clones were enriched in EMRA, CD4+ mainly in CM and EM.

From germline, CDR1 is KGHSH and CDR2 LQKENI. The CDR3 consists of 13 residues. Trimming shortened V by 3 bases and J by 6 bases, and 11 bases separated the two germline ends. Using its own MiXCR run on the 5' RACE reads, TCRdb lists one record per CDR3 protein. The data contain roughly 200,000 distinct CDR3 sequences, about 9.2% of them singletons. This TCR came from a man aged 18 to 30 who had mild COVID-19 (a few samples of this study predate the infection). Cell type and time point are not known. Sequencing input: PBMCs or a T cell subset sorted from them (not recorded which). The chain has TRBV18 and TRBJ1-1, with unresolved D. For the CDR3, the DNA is TGTGCCAGCTCACCTCCGGCTCTACCTGAAGCTTTCTTT. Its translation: CASSPPALPEAFF.